A selection of T cell receptor beta chains follows, all from one sample in a study of early T cells in non-severe SARS-CoV-2 infection. TCRdb itself ran the 5' RACE reads through MiXCR, one entry per CDR3 protein. The data hold fewer than 65,000 distinct CDR3 sequences, with 9.5% to 15% observed a single time. The sequencing sample was made of whole blood. The receptors here all came from an adult who was a healthcare worker with PCR-confirmed SARS-CoV-2 infection or an uninfected control (not recorded which). Each CDR3 is given with its conserved first and last residue. The D gene is left open where the match is weak. The listing skips clone size in some rows; elsewhere it reads once, few, many or a size class.

abundance	d_gene	v_gene	j_gene	CDR3nt	CDR3aa
many	-	TRBV6-2/TRBV6-3	TRBJ2-7	TGTGCCAGCAGTTACCCGTCACGACCCTACGAGCAGTACTTC	CASSYPSRPYEQYF
many	-	TRBV27	TRBJ1-4	TGTGCCAGCAGTTTATTTTCCCTACCTAATGAAAAACTGTTTTTT	CASSLFSLPNEKLFF
few	TRBD2	TRBV18	TRBJ2-7	TGTGCCAGCTCACCACCGGGCGGGGGGTCCCCAAGGGACGAGCAGTACTTC	CASSPPGGGSPRDEQYF
many	-	TRBV4-3	TRBJ2-1	TGCGCCAGCAGCCAAGATCGGGGGCAGGGTGGAGTAGCGAAGTTCTTC	CASSQDRGQGGVAKFF
few	-	TRBV11-2	TRBJ2-5	TGTGCCAGCAGCTTAGTTGGGGGGCCCCAGGAGACCCAGTACTTC	CASSLVGGPQETQYF
once	TRBD2	TRBV2	TRBJ2-3	TGTGCCAGCAGTGAAGCGCGGACTAGCGGGGGGAGCACAGATACGCAGTATTTT	CASSEARTSGGSTDTQYF
many	-	TRBV6-2/TRBV6-3	TRBJ2-2	TGTGCCAGCAGTTACACCGACGCGAACACCGGGGAGCTGTTTTTT	CASSYTDANTGELFF
-	-	TRBV7-7	TRBJ2-3	TGTGCTAGCAGTTCGATTCTTGGTGGTACGCAGTATTTT	CASSSILGGTQYF
-	TRBD2	TRBV11-2	TRBJ2-1	TGTGCCAGCAGCCCGATAGCGGGGGCCTACAATGAGCAGTTCTTC	CASSPIAGAYNEQFF
many	TRBD1	TRBV20-1	TRBJ2-5	TGCAGTGCTAGAGGACCAGGGGGTGCAGAGACCCAGTACTTC	CSARGPGGAETQYF
-	-	TRBV12-3/TRBV12-4	TRBJ1-2	TGTGCCAGCAGCCGGTTCCCTTATGGCTACACCTTC	CASSRFPYGYTF
many	-	TRBV6-6	TRBJ2-2	TGTGCCAGCAGTTACAGGGCTTCGAACACCGGGGAGCTGTTTTTT	CASSYRASNTGELFF
few	-	TRBV11-3	TRBJ2-3	TGTGCCAGCAGCTTAGGAGTCTGGGGGAGCACAGATACGCAGTATTTT	CASSLGVWGSTDTQYF
many	TRBD1	TRBV18	TRBJ2-7	TGTGCCAGCTCACCCGGACAGGTTTCCTACGAGCAGTACTTC	CASSPGQVSYEQYF
-	-	TRBV27	TRBJ2-7	TGTGCCAGCATGGGAGCAGGGAGAGACGAGCAGTACTTC	CASMGAGRDEQYF
few	TRBD1	TRBV10-3	TRBJ2-7	TGTGCCATCACTGGGGACAGGGCCTACGAGCAGTACTTC	CAITGDRAYEQYF
many	-	TRBV6-5	TRBJ1-2	TGTGCCACCTTGTCCACGGGGGGAGGCTATGGCTACACCTTC	CATLSTGGGYGYTF
-	-	TRBV14	TRBJ1-1	TGTGCCAGCAGCCAAGACAGGGACCTTTCGGCTTTCTTT	CASSQDRDLSAFF
many	-	TRBV11-2	TRBJ2-2	TGTGCCAGCAGCAACCTCCAGGGGCGCATCGGGGAGCTGTTTTTT	CASSNLQGRIGELFF
-	-	TRBV7-7	TRBJ1-5	TGTGCTAGCAGCTTGGGCGAGGATCAGCCCCAGCATTTT	CASSLGEDQPQHF
few	-	TRBV7-6	TRBJ2-5	TGTGCCAGCAGCCCGACGGGACCCCGAGGGACCCAGTACTTC	CASSPTGPRGTQYF
-	TRBD2	TRBV20-1	TRBJ2-7	TGCAGTGCTAGGCGGGGGTCTTCCTACGAGCAGTACTTC	CSARRGSSYEQYF